Below are 30 T cell receptor beta chains sequenced from a single sample in a study of T cell repertoires in cytomegalovirus infection. MiXCR, applied by TCRdb to the reads, yields one record per CDR3 protein. The sample records roughly 600,000 distinct CDR3 sequences, 24% being singletons. The source material was CD8+ T cells from PBMCs. The receptor set was obtained from a human donor in good health (CMV status not recorded). Some clones in this sample may be carry-over from other donors' samples.

The rearrangement uses TRBV20-1 and TRBJ2-1; 9 bases line up with TRBD2. This CDR3 has 17 amino acids. CDR1 DFQATT and CDR2 SNEGSKA come from the germline V gene (reference sequence). Trimming removed 1 base from V and 3 bases from J; junction bases left unmatched: 10. The CDR3 DNA is TGCAGTGCTAGAGCCCGGGTTGGCGGGGGGGTCTACAATGAGCAGTTCTTC. It encodes CSARARVGGGVYNEQFF.

The CDR3 DNA follows: TGCAGTGCTTGGGGGCTCGGTGGCTACACCTTC. Translating it yields CSAWGLGGYTF. This rearrangement joins TRBV20-1 to TRBJ1-2, with D possibly matching TRBD1 (6 bases). In germline, CDR1 is DFQATT, CDR2 SNEGSKA (reference sequence). The CDR3 is 11 amino acids. Deletions cut 5 bases from V and 7 bases from J, with 11 bases between.

This clonotype was observed at least ten times. The chain has TRBV12-5 and TRBJ1-1; 8 positions agree with TRBD1. Trimming cost V 6 bases and J 3 bases; bases outside gene matches: 15. The CDR3 extends over 17 amino acids. CDR1 and CDR2 (germline): LGHNT, FRNRAP. The CDR3 loop is CASGPWGTGGGYTEAFF. DNA of the CDR3: TGTGCTAGTGGACCCTGGGGGACAGGCGGAGGTTACACTGAAGCTTTCTTT.

This clonotype was recorded a few times. Mismatch with germline at one junction end may stem from a read error. The rearrangement joins TRBV4-1 to TRBJ2-7, with no clear D. Germline CDR1 is MGHRA and CDR2 is YSYEKL. The CDR3 covers 16 residues. The CDR3 sequence is CASSQETAVYLDEQYF. The CDR3 DNA reads as TGTGCCAGCAGCCAAGAGACGGCGGTCTACCTGGACGAGCAGTACTTC.

This chain connects TRBV5-5 to TRBJ2-7; D is possibly TRBD2 (5 bases). This CDR3 has 14 amino acids. In germline, CDR1 is SGHKS, CDR2 YYEKEE (reference sequence). V lost 4 bases to trimming and J lost 3 bases, with 14 bases between them. As DNA, the CDR3 is TGTGCCAGCAGCCTGTTCAAGACTAACTACGAGCAGTACGTC. This codes for CASSLFKTNYEQYV.

This clonotype has more than one count but fewer than ten. The chain joins TRBV7-9 to TRBJ1-5, with D perhaps matching TRBD1 (5 bases). The CDR3 sequence is 13 residues long. The V end was cut by 6 bases, the J end by 5 bases, with 11 bases between. In germline, CDR1 is SEHNR, CDR2 FQNEAQ (reference sequence). The CDR3 bases are TGTGCCAGCAGAAGTCAGGGAGATCAGCCCCAGCATTTT. It translates to CASRSQGDQPQHF.

The V and J genes are TRBV20-1 and TRBJ2-1, with TRBD1 identical over 9 bases. CDR1 DFQATT and CDR2 SNEGSKA come from the germline V gene (reference sequence). The CDR3 covers 15 residues. V lost 4 bases and J lost 8; bases outside the gene matches: 12. CDR3 protein: CSAKRPDRGSYEQFF. CDR3 coding DNA: TGCAGTGCTAAAAGGCCGGACAGGGGTAGCTATGAGCAGTTCTTC.

As concerns this clonotype: This may stem from a read error, because a much larger clone lies one nucleotide away. This chain connects TRBV7-6 to TRBJ2-7, with TRBD2 as a possible D gene (5 bases). CDR3 length: 15 residues. Germline V gene data show CDR1 as SGHVS and CDR2 as FNYEAQ. CDR3 nucleotide sequence: TGTGCCAACAGCTCGCGGACTCATCCCAGAGACGAGCAGTACTTC. It codes for CANSSRTHPRDEQYF. Together with reference TRBV7-6 and TRBJ2-7, the CDR3 gives the full variable domain: GAGVSQSPRYKVTKRGQDVALRCDPISGHVSLYWYRQALGQGPEFLTYFNYEAQQDKSGLPNDRFSAERPEGSISTLTIQRTEQRDSAMYRCANSSRTHPRDEQYFGPGTRLTVT.

V is TRBV29-1 and J is TRBJ2-1, with D uncertain. The CDR3 runs 16 residues. Trimming took 1 base from V and 4 from J, leaving 17 bases between them. Germline assignment: CDR1 SQVTM and CDR2 ANQGSEA. This chain's CDR3 is CSVEGDPTRQYNEQFF. Written as DNA, the CDR3 is TGCAGCGTTGAAGGGGATCCCACGAGGCAGTACAATGAGCAGTTCTTC.

This clonotype occurred many times. CDR3: CASSIGGGTEAFF. DNA for the CDR3: TGTGCCAGTAGTATAGGTGGGGGCACTGAAGCTTTCTTT. The chain recombines TRBV19 with TRBJ1-1; a possible D gene is TRBD1 (5 bases). V was shortened by 1 base and J by 4 bases, with 7 bases between the two germline ends. Germline V CDR1 and CDR2: LNHDA, SQIVND (reference sequence). The length of the CDR3 is 13 residues.

The genes are TRBV11-2 and TRBJ2-3, with 12 bases lining up with TRBD1. The V gene end was trimmed by 4 bases and the J gene end by 6 bases; junction bases not matched to a gene: 8. The length of the CDR3 is 16 residues. Germline loops: CDR1 SGHAT, CDR2 FQNNGV. The CDR3 protein is CASSYQGQGALDTQYF. The CDR3 coding sequence is TGTGCCAGCAGCTATCAGGGACAGGGGGCTCTTGATACGCAGTATTTT.

V usage is TRBV6-6 and J usage is TRBJ2-7; 8 nucleotides align to TRBD2. CDR3 size: 15 residues. Germline V CDR1 and CDR2: MNHNY, SVGAGI (reference sequence). The junction had 7 bases not matched to a gene; V was cut back by 1 base and J by 5 bases. The CDR3 DNA follows: TGTGCCAGCAGTTACTTGGCGGGGGGCCGCGACGAGCAGTACGTC. Translation: CASSYLAGGRDEQYV.

This rearrangement joins TRBV4-1 to TRBJ1-1; D is possibly TRBD1 (5 bases). The CDR3 extends over 15 amino acids. The germline gives CDR1 MGHRA, CDR2 YSYEKL. The V and J ends lost 0 bases and 5 bases respectively, with 13 bases between them. The CDR3 protein is CASSQDLGEGTEAFF. CDR3 coding DNA: TGCGCCAGCAGCCAAGATCTGGGGGAAGGAACTGAAGCTTTCTTT.

This clonotype was detected many times. This chain joins TRBV7-2 and TRBJ2-3, with 7 bases matching TRBD2. CDR3 length: 16 residues. Germline lookup yields CDR1 SGHTA and CDR2 FQGNSA. The V gene end was trimmed by 1 base and the J gene end by 1 base; junction bases not matched to a gene: 5. The CDR3 DNA reads as TGTGCCAGCAGCTTAGTCGAGCGGGGTGGCACAGATACGCAGTATTTT. Protein: CASSLVERGGTDTQYF.

The V call is TRBV6-4, the J call TRBJ2-5, with 14 nucleotides matching TRBD2. Germline loops: CDR1 MRHNA, CDR2 SNTAGT. V trimming: 3 bases; J trimming: 10 bases; junction bases outside the gene matches: 1. The CDR3 loop spans 13 amino acids. CDR3 residues: CASSEGTSGSQYF. The CDR3 DNA is TGTGCCAGCAGTGAAGGGACTAGCGGGAGCCAGTACTTC.

With regard to this clonotype: Possible read error: a much larger clone is one base away. The J gene is TRBJ1-5, the V gene TRBV7-6, with 7 bases matching TRBD1. The CDR3 has 15 residues. The germline V gene has CDR1 SGHVS and CDR2 FNYEAQ. V lost 3 bases, J lost 6 bases, and 8 bases stayed unmatched. The CDR3 here is CASSLTGRAGQPQHF. As DNA, the CDR3 is TGTGCCAGCAGCTTGACAGGGCGCGCGGGTCAGCCCCAGCATTTT.

This clonotype came up many times. The chain uses TRBV7-8 and TRBJ2-3, with 11 bases matching TRBD2. The CDR3 extends over 17 amino acids. Germline lookup yields CDR1 SGHVS and CDR2 FQNEAQ. The J segment lost 5 bases and the V segment lost 4 bases, leaving 11 bases of the junction unmatched. The CDR3 is CASSSLAGVLGEDTQYF. CDR3 coding DNA: TGTGCCAGCAGCTCACTAGCGGGGGTGCTTGGGGAAGATACGCAGTATTTT.

The chain recombines TRBV7-9 with TRBJ1-3; D perhaps matches TRBD1 (6 bases). This CDR3 is built from 16 residues. The V and J ends lost 4 bases and 2 bases respectively, with 15 bases between them. From germline, CDR1 is SEHNR and CDR2 FQNEAQ (reference sequence). The CDR3 nucleotides read TGTGCCAGCAGCTCCCCCGGGACAAAGACTGGAAACACCATATATTTT. Its protein is CASSSPGTKTGNTIYF.

V usage is TRBV10-2 and J usage is TRBJ1-5; D not resolved. Germline V gene data show CDR1 as WSHSY and CDR2 as SAAADI. V shed 6 bases and J shed 2 bases, with 8 bases lying between them. This CDR3 has 13 amino acids. The CDR3 spells CASSDNRNQPQHF. CDR3 DNA sequence: TGCGCCAGCAGCGACAATCGCAATCAGCCCCAGCATTTT.

This clonotype was observed many times. V and J are TRBV7-6 and TRBJ2-1, with 7 positions matching TRBD1. The CDR3 totals 14 residues. J gave up 7 bases and V 4 bases, and 7 bases lay outside the gene matches. Germline assignment: CDR1 SGHVS and CDR2 FNYEAQ. The CDR3 here is CASSSTGSTNEQFF. Written as DNA, the CDR3 is TGTGCCAGCAGCTCGACAGGGAGTACAAATGAGCAGTTCTTC.

This clonotype was seen more than once but under ten times. The genes are TRBV14 and TRBJ2-1; 7 nucleotides agree with TRBD1. J gave up 1 base and V 4 bases, and 4 bases lay outside the gene matches. Looked up from germline, CDR1 is SGHDN and CDR2 is FVKESK. CDR3 length: 15 residues. The CDR3 spells CASSRNRGSYNEQFF. The CDR3, as DNA: TGTGCCAGCAGCCGCAACAGGGGATCCTACAATGAGCAGTTCTTC.

This chain joins TRBV2 and TRBJ1-2; 8 nucleotides agree with TRBD1. The CDR3 extends over 14 amino acids. Per the germline V gene, CDR1 is SNHLY and CDR2 is FYNNEI. The V and J ends lost 10 bases and 6 bases, in that order; junction bases with no gene match: 13. For the CDR3, the DNA is TGTGCCAACAGAAAAGGGCAGGGGGCTAATGGCTACACCTTC. Translation gives CANRKGQGANGYTF.

The chain employs TRBV25-1 and TRBJ2-2; 7 bases are shared with TRBD1. V lost 3 bases to trimming and J lost 6 bases; unmatched junction nucleotides: 10. There are 16 residues in the CDR3. Germline values: CDR1 MGHDK, CDR2 SYGVNS. The CDR3 reads CASSDWDSFSPGELFF. CDR3 nucleotides: TGTGCCAGCAGTGATTGGGACAGCTTTTCTCCCGGGGAGCTGTTTTTT.

This CDR3 reads CASRGWGVETQYF. The CDR3 bases are TGTGCCAGCAGGGGCTGGGGCGTTGAGACCCAGTACTTC. The chain couples TRBV5-6 to TRBJ2-5; D is possibly TRBD1 (5 bases). The germline V gene encodes CDR1 SGHDT and CDR2 YYEEEE. CDR3 length equals 13 residues. V was shortened by 5 bases and J by 5 bases, with 13 bases between the two germline ends.

The chain joins TRBV25-1 to TRBJ2-7, with TRBD1 identical over 7 bases. This CDR3 contains 13 residues. The V gene's germline CDR1 is MGHDK and CDR2 SYGVNS. After removal of 5 bases from V and 3 bases from J, the junction contained 4 bases not matched to a gene. The CDR3 coding sequence is TGTGCCAGCAGTCCGTGGACAGGCTACGAGCAGTACGTC. It is translated as CASSPWTGYEQYV.

The chain couples TRBV6-1 to TRBJ2-7, with 11 nucleotides matching TRBD2. J was trimmed by 4 bases and V by 7 bases; bases with no gene match: 9. CDR3 length equals 15 residues. Germline V gene data show CDR1 as MNHNS and CDR2 as SASEGT. CDR3 bases: TGTGCCAGCAAAGACGGGACTAGCGGACGTTACGAGCAGTACTTC. Translated, it gives CASKDGTSGRYEQYF.

The rearrangement uses TRBV25-1 and TRBJ2-4; D gene ambiguous. Trimming pared 1 base from V and 0 bases from J, leaving 7 bases between. Germline values: CDR1 MGHDK, CDR2 SYGVNS. This CDR3 comprises 15 residues. The CDR3 here is CASSELLGAKNIQYF. In DNA form, the CDR3 reads TGTGCCAGCAGTGAATTGTTGGGAGCCAAAAACATTCAGTACTTC.

This clonotype showed up many times. This chain uses TRBV7-2 with TRBJ1-2; TRBD1 agrees at 10 bases. The CDR3 has 14 amino acids. The germline V gene has CDR1 SGHTA and CDR2 FQGNSA. The CDR3 region is CVSGSDRGNYGYTF. The CDR3 DNA follows: TGTGTCTCAGGTTCGGACAGGGGGAATTATGGCTACACCTTC.

Many counts were recorded for this clonotype. This chain links TRBV7-9 with TRBJ2-5; no clear D gene. V was cut by 4 bases and J by 2 bases, with 5 bases left in between. There are 12 residues in the CDR3. Germline CDR1 reads SEHNR; CDR2 reads FQNEAQ (reference sequence). This chain's CDR3 is CASSSMQETQYF. The CDR3 DNA sequence: TGTGCCAGCAGCTCAATGCAAGAGACCCAGTACTTC.

This clonotype was seen at least ten times. This chain connects TRBV7-8 to TRBJ2-1; D uncertain. CDR3 length: 12 amino acids. The V gene lost 2 bases and the J gene lost 6 bases, with 5 bases spanning the gap. CDR1 and CDR2 from the germline V gene are SGHVS and FQNEAQ. The CDR3 DNA is TGTGCCAGCAGCTTATACCGCAATGAGCAGTTCTTC. This translates into CASSLYRNEQFF.